A single sample gave rise to the 15 T cell receptor beta chains below, sequenced in a study of shared clonotypes between healthy human individuals. Repertoires were generated with immunoSEQ multiplex PCR, while TCRdb's copy carries only in-frame clones and drops some. The sample has some 690,000 clones, 90% seen once; the top ten hold approximately 35%. The sample was memory CD8+ T cells from PBMCs. Subset specified: CD45RO+ cells pooled with CCR7-negative TemRA cells. The origin of the receptors is a man aged 18 to 29 in good health. Some clones in this sample may be carry-over from other donors' samples.

V and J are TRBV28 and TRBJ2-7; D might be TRBD1 or TRBD2, each matching 5 bases. This CDR3 spans 12 amino acids. V was cut by 6 bases and J by 4 bases, with 10 bases left in between. Germline values: CDR1 MDHEN, CDR2 SYDVKM. CDR3 DNA sequence: TGTGCCAGCAGCCCCGGGGCATACGAGCAGTACTTC. It codes for CASSPGAYEQYF.

About this clone itself: Germline is not matched at one junction end, which may reflect a read error. V and J are TRBV5-6 and TRBJ2-7, with 8 positions matching TRBD1. CDR3 length: 14 residues. Germline CDR1 and CDR2: SGHDT and YYEEEE. The CDR3 region is CASSTTGTGGNTMF. The DNA for the CDR3 is TGTGCCAGCAGCACTACCGGGACAGGCGGTAACACTATGTTC.

The chain employs TRBV5-8 and TRBJ2-1, with 7 bases lining up with TRBD2. There are 17 residues in the CDR3. Trimming took 5 bases from V and 3 from J; bases not matched to a gene: 14. Per germline, CDR1 SGHTS and CDR2 YDEGEE. In nucleotides, the CDR3 is TGTGCCAGCAGACGTGGTCCTGCGGGAGAGATCTACAATGAGCAGTTCTTC. Residues: CASRRGPAGEIYNEQFF.

In its sample, this clone was seen once. This chain uses TRBV19 with TRBJ2-7; 14 nucleotides align to TRBD2. The CDR3 is made up of 19 amino acids. Germline CDR1 reads LNHDA; CDR2 reads SQIVND (reference sequence). The V and J ends lost 0 bases and 3 bases, in that order; junction bases with no gene match: 10. CDR3 sequence: CASSIDLWTSGRYNYEQYF. In DNA, the CDR3 is TGTGCCAGTAGTATAGATTTGTGGACTAGCGGGAGGTATAACTACGAGCAGTACTTC.

The chain carries TRBV7-2 and TRBJ2-7, with 7 bases matching TRBD1. This CDR3 has 15 residues. Germline V gene data show CDR1 as SGHTA and CDR2 as FQGNSA. With 1 base clipped from V and 2 bases from J, the junction kept 5 bases outside the gene matches. CDR3 DNA sequence: TGTGCCAGCAGCTTAGTCCCGACAGGGACCTACGAGCAGTACTTC. Encoded protein: CASSLVPTGTYEQYF.

The chain is built from TRBV5-4 and TRBJ1-2, with 8 bases aligning to TRBD1. The CDR3 spans 14 residues. V lost 4 bases to trimming and J lost 7 bases; unmatched junction nucleotides: 9. Germline V lookup: CDR1 SGHNT, CDR2 YYREEE (reference sequence). CDR3 bases: TGTGCCAGCAGCCCTCGGACAGGGTCGCTTGGCTACACCTTC. Encoded protein: CASSPRTGSLGYTF.

The J gene is TRBJ2-7, the V gene TRBV28; D not resolved. V was pared by 4 bases and J by 4 bases, with 20 bases between. Germline lookup yields CDR1 MDHEN and CDR2 SYDVKM. The CDR3 has 16 residues. The CDR3 DNA is TGTGCCAGCAGTTATCCAGACACTCTACCAATGTACGAGCAGTACTTC. It yields the protein CASSYPDTLPMYEQYF.

The genes are TRBV6-1 and TRBJ1-2, with D perhaps TRBD1 (6 bases). Trimming took off 6 bases at V and 1 base at J, with 15 bases between the two ends. CDR3 length equals 15 residues. Per germline, CDR1 MNHNS and CDR2 SASEGT. The CDR3 sequence: CASREAGGGNYGYTF. In DNA, the CDR3 is TGTGCCAGCAGGGAGGCGGGAGGGGGTAACTATGGCTACACCTTC.

This chain connects TRBV6-6 to TRBJ1-1; 7 bases match TRBD1. V lost 0 bases to trimming and J lost 0 bases; unmatched junction nucleotides: 1. The CDR3 contains 15 residues. CDR1 MNHNY and CDR2 SVGAGI come from the germline V gene (reference sequence). CDR3 nucleotides: TGTGCCAGCAGTTACTCGACAGGGATGAACACTGAAGCTTTCTTT. This sequence encodes CASSYSTGMNTEAFF.

The chain is built from TRBV15 and TRBJ1-4, with TRBD1 as a possible D gene (6 bases). This CDR3 has 18 amino acids. Deletions cut 0 bases from V and 1 base from J, with 15 bases between. Germline V CDR1 and CDR2: LNHNV, YYDKDF (reference sequence). For the CDR3, the DNA is TGTGCCACCAGCAGAGATCCCGACAGGTTTGAAACTAATGAAAAACTGTTTTTT. It codes for CATSRDPDRFETNEKLFF.

The rearrangement joins TRBV27 to TRBJ1-5; D is undetermined. The length of the CDR3 is 15 residues. Trimming removed 6 bases at V and 2 bases at J, with 14 bases between. Germline CDR1 is MNHEY and CDR2 is SMNVEV (reference sequence). The CDR3 spells CASSPREGGNQPQHF. CDR3 coding DNA: TGTGCCAGCAGCCCCCGGGAGGGCGGCAATCAGCCCCAGCATTTT.

The chain has TRBV28 and TRBJ2-7; D is unresolved. The V end was cut by 3 bases, the J end by 5 bases, with 14 bases between. The CDR3 extends over 14 amino acids. The germline gives CDR1 MDHEN, CDR2 SYDVKM. The CDR3 reads CASSFTLEKNEQYF. The CDR3 DNA follows: TGTGCCAGCAGTTTCACCCTAGAGAAGAACGAGCAGTACTTC.

This chain connects TRBV7-8 to TRBJ2-3; D is perhaps TRBD1 or TRBD2 (5 bases each). V lost 0 bases to trimming and J lost 3 bases, with 10 bases between them. The CDR3 covers 15 residues. Germline V gene sequence: CDR1 SGHVS, CDR2 FQNEAQ. The CDR3 sequence: CASSLAPGSTDTQYF. CDR3 bases: TGTGCCAGCAGCTTAGCCCCAGGGAGTACAGATACGCAGTATTTT.

The CDR3 bases are TGTGCCAGCAGTTACGCCTCACGAGAAATGAGCTACGAGCAGTACTTC. Translated: CASSYASREMSYEQYF. The chain carries TRBV6-5 and TRBJ2-7; no clear D gene. CDR1 is MNHEY, CDR2 SVGAGI, per germline. V shed 2 bases and J shed 3 bases, with 17 bases lying between them. This CDR3 spans 16 amino acids.

This chain joins TRBV9 and TRBJ2-1; weak D call: TRBD1 (6 bases). The CDR3 consists of 16 residues. In germline, CDR1 is SGDLS, CDR2 YYNGEE. Trimming pared 4 bases from V and 6 bases from J, leaving 20 bases between. The chain's CDR3 is CASSTRDTHRSNEQFF. The CDR3 bases are TGTGCCAGCAGCACCCGGGACACCCACCGTTCCAATGAGCAGTTCTTC.